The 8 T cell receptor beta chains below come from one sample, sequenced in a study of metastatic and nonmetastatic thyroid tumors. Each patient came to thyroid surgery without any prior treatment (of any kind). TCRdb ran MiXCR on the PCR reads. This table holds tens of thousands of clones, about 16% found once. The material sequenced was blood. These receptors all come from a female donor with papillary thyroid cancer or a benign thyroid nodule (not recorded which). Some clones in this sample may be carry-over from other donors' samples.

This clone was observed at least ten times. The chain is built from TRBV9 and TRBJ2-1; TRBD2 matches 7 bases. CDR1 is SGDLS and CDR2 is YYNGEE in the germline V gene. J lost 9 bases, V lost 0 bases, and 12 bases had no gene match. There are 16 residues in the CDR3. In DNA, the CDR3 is TGTGCCAGCAGCGTAGCGGTCGATGGCGGGAGCGGTGAGCAGTTCTTC. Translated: CASSVAVDGGSGEQFF.

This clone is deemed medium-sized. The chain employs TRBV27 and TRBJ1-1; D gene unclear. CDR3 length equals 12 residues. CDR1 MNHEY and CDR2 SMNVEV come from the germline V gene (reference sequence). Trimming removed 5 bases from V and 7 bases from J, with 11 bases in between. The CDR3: CASSTATGEAFF. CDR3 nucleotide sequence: TGTGCCAGCAGTACGGCAACGGGTGAAGCTTTCTTT.

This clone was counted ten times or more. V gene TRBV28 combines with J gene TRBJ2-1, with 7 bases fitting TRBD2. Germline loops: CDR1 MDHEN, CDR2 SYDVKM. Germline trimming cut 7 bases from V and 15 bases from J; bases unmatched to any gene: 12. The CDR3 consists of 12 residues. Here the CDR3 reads CASTKWATSPFF. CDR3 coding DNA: TGTGCCAGCACCAAATGGGCGACTAGCCCGTTCTTC. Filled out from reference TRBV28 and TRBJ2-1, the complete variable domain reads DVKVTQSSRYLVKRTGEKVFLECVQDMDHENMFWYRQDPGLGLRLIYFSYDVKMKEKGDIPEGYSVSREKKERFSLILESASTNQTSMYLCASTKWATSPFFGPGTRLTVL.

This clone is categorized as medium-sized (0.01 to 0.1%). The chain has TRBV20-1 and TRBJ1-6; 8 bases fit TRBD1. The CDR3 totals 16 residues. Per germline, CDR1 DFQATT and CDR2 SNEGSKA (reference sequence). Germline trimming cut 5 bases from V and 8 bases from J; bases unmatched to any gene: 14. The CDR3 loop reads CSAVIQRTGLDSPLHF. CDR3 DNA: TGCAGTGCTGTTATACAAAGGACAGGGCTTGATTCACCCCTCCACTTT.

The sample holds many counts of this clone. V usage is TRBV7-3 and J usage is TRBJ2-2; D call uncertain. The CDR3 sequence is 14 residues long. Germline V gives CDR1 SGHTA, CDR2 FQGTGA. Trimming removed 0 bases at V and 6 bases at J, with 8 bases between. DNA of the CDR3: TGTGCCAGCAGCTTAACAATCTCGTCCGGGGAGCTGTTTTTT. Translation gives CASSLTISSGELFF.

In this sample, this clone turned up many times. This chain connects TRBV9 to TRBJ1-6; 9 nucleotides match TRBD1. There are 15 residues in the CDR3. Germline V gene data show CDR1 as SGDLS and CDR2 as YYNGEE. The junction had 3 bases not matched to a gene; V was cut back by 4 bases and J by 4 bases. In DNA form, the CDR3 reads TGTGCCAGCAGCCCTGACAGGGGGTATAATTCACCCCTCCACTTT. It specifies CASSPDRGYNSPLHF. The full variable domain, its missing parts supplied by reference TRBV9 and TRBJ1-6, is DSGVTQTPKHLITATGQRVTLRCSPRSGDLSVYWYQQSLDQGLQFLIQYYNGEERAKGNILERFSAQQFPDLHSELNLSSLELGDSALYFCASSPDRGYNSPLHFGNGTRLTVT.

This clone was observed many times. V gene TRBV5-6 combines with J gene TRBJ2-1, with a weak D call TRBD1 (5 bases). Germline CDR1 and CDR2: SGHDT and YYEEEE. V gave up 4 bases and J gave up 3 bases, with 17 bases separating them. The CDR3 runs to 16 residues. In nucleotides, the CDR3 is TGTGCCAGCAGCCATCGCCTAGGGGCGAACTACAATGAGCAGTTCTTC. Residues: CASSHRLGANYNEQFF.

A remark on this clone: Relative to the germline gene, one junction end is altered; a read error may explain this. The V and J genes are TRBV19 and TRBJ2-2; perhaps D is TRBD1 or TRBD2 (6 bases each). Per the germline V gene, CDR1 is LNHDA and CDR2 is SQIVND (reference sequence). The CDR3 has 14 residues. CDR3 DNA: TGTTCCAGTAGTATAAGGGGGGCTGGCGGTGAGCTGTTTTTT. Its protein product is CSSSIRGAGGELFF.